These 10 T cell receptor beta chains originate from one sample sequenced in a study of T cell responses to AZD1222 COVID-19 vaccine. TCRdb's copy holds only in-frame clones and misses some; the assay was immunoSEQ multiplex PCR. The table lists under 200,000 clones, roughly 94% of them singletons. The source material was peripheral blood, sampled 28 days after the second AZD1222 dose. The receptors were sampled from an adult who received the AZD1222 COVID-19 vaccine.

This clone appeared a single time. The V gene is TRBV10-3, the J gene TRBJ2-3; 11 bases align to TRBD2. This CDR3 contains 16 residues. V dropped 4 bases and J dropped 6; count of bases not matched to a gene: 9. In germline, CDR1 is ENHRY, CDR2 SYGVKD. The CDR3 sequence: CAISGGTSGSFDTQYF. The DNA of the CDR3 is TGTGCCATCAGTGGGGGGACTAGCGGCTCTTTTGATACGCAGTATTTT.

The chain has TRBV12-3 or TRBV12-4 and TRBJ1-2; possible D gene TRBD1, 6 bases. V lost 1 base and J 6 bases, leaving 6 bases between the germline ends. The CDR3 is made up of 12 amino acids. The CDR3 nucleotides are TGTGCCAGCAGTTTAGGACAGGATGGCTACACCTTC. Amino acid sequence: CASSLGQDGYTF.

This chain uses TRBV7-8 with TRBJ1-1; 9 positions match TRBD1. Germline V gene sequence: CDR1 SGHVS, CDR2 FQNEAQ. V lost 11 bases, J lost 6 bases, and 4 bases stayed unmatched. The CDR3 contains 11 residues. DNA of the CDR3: TGTGCCCTCAACAGGGGGCCTGAAGCTTTCTTT. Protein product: CALNRGPEAFF.

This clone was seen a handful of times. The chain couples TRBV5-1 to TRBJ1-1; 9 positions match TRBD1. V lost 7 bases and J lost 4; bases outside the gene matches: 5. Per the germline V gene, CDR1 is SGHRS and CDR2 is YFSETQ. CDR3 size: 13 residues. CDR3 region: CASAQGAGTEAFF. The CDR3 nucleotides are TGCGCCAGCGCACAGGGGGCTGGCACTGAAGCTTTCTTT.

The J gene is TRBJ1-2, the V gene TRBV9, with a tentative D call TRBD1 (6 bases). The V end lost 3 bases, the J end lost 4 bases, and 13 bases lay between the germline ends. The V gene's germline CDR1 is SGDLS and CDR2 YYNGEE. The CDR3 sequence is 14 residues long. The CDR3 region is CASSATDRTYGYTF. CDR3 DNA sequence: TGTGCCAGCAGCGCCACTGACAGGACCTATGGCTACACCTTC.

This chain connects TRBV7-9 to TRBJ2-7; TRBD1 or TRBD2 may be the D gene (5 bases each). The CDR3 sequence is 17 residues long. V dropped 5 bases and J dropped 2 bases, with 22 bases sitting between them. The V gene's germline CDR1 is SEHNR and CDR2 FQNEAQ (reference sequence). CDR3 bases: TGTGCCAGCAGCACCCCCCACACAGGCCGGGGCCCCTACGAGCAGTACTTC. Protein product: CASSTPHTGRGPYEQYF.

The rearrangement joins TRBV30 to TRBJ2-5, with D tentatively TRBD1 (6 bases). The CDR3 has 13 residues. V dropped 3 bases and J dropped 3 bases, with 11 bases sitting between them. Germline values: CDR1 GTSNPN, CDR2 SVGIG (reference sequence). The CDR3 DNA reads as TGTGCCTGGAGAAGACAGGTAAAAGAGACCCAGTACTTC. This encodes CAWRRQVKETQYF.

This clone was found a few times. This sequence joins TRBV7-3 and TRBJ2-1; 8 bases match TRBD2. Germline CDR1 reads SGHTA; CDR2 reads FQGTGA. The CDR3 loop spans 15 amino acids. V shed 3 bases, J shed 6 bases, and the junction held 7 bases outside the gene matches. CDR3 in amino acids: CASSFPSGSGNEQFF. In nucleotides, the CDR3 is TGTGCCAGCAGCTTCCCGAGCGGGAGTGGCAATGAGCAGTTCTTC.

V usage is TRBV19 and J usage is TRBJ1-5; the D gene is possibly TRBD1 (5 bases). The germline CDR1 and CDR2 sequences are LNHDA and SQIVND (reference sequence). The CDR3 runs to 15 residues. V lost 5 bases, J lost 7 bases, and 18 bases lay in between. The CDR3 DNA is TGTGCCAGTAGTTCAGGGACGTACGCAATCCAGCCCCAGCATTTT. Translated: CASSSGTYAIQPQHF.

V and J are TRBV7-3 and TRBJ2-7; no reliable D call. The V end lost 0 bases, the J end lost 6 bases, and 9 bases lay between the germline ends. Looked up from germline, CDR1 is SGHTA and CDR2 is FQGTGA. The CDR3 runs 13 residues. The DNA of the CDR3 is TGTGCCAGCAGCTTAACATCGGTGGGCGAGCAGTACTTC. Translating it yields CASSLTSVGEQYF.